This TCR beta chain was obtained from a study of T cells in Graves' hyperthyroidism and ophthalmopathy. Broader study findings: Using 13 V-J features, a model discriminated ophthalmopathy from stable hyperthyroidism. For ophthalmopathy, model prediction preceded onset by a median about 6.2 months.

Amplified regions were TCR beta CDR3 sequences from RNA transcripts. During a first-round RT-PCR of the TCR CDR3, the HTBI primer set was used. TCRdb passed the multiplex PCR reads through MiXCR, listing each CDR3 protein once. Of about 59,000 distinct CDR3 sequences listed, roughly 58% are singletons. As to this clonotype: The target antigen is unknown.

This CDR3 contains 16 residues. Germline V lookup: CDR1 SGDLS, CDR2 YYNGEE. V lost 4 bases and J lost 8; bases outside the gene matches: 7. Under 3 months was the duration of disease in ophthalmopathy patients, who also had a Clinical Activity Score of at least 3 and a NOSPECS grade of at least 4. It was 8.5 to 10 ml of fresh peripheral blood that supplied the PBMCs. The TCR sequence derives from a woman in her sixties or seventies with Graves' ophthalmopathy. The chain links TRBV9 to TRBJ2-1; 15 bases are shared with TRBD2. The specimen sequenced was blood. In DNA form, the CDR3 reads TGTGCCAGCAGCATCGGACTAGCGGGAGGGGAGGATGAGCAGTTCTTC. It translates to CASSIGLAGGEDEQFF.